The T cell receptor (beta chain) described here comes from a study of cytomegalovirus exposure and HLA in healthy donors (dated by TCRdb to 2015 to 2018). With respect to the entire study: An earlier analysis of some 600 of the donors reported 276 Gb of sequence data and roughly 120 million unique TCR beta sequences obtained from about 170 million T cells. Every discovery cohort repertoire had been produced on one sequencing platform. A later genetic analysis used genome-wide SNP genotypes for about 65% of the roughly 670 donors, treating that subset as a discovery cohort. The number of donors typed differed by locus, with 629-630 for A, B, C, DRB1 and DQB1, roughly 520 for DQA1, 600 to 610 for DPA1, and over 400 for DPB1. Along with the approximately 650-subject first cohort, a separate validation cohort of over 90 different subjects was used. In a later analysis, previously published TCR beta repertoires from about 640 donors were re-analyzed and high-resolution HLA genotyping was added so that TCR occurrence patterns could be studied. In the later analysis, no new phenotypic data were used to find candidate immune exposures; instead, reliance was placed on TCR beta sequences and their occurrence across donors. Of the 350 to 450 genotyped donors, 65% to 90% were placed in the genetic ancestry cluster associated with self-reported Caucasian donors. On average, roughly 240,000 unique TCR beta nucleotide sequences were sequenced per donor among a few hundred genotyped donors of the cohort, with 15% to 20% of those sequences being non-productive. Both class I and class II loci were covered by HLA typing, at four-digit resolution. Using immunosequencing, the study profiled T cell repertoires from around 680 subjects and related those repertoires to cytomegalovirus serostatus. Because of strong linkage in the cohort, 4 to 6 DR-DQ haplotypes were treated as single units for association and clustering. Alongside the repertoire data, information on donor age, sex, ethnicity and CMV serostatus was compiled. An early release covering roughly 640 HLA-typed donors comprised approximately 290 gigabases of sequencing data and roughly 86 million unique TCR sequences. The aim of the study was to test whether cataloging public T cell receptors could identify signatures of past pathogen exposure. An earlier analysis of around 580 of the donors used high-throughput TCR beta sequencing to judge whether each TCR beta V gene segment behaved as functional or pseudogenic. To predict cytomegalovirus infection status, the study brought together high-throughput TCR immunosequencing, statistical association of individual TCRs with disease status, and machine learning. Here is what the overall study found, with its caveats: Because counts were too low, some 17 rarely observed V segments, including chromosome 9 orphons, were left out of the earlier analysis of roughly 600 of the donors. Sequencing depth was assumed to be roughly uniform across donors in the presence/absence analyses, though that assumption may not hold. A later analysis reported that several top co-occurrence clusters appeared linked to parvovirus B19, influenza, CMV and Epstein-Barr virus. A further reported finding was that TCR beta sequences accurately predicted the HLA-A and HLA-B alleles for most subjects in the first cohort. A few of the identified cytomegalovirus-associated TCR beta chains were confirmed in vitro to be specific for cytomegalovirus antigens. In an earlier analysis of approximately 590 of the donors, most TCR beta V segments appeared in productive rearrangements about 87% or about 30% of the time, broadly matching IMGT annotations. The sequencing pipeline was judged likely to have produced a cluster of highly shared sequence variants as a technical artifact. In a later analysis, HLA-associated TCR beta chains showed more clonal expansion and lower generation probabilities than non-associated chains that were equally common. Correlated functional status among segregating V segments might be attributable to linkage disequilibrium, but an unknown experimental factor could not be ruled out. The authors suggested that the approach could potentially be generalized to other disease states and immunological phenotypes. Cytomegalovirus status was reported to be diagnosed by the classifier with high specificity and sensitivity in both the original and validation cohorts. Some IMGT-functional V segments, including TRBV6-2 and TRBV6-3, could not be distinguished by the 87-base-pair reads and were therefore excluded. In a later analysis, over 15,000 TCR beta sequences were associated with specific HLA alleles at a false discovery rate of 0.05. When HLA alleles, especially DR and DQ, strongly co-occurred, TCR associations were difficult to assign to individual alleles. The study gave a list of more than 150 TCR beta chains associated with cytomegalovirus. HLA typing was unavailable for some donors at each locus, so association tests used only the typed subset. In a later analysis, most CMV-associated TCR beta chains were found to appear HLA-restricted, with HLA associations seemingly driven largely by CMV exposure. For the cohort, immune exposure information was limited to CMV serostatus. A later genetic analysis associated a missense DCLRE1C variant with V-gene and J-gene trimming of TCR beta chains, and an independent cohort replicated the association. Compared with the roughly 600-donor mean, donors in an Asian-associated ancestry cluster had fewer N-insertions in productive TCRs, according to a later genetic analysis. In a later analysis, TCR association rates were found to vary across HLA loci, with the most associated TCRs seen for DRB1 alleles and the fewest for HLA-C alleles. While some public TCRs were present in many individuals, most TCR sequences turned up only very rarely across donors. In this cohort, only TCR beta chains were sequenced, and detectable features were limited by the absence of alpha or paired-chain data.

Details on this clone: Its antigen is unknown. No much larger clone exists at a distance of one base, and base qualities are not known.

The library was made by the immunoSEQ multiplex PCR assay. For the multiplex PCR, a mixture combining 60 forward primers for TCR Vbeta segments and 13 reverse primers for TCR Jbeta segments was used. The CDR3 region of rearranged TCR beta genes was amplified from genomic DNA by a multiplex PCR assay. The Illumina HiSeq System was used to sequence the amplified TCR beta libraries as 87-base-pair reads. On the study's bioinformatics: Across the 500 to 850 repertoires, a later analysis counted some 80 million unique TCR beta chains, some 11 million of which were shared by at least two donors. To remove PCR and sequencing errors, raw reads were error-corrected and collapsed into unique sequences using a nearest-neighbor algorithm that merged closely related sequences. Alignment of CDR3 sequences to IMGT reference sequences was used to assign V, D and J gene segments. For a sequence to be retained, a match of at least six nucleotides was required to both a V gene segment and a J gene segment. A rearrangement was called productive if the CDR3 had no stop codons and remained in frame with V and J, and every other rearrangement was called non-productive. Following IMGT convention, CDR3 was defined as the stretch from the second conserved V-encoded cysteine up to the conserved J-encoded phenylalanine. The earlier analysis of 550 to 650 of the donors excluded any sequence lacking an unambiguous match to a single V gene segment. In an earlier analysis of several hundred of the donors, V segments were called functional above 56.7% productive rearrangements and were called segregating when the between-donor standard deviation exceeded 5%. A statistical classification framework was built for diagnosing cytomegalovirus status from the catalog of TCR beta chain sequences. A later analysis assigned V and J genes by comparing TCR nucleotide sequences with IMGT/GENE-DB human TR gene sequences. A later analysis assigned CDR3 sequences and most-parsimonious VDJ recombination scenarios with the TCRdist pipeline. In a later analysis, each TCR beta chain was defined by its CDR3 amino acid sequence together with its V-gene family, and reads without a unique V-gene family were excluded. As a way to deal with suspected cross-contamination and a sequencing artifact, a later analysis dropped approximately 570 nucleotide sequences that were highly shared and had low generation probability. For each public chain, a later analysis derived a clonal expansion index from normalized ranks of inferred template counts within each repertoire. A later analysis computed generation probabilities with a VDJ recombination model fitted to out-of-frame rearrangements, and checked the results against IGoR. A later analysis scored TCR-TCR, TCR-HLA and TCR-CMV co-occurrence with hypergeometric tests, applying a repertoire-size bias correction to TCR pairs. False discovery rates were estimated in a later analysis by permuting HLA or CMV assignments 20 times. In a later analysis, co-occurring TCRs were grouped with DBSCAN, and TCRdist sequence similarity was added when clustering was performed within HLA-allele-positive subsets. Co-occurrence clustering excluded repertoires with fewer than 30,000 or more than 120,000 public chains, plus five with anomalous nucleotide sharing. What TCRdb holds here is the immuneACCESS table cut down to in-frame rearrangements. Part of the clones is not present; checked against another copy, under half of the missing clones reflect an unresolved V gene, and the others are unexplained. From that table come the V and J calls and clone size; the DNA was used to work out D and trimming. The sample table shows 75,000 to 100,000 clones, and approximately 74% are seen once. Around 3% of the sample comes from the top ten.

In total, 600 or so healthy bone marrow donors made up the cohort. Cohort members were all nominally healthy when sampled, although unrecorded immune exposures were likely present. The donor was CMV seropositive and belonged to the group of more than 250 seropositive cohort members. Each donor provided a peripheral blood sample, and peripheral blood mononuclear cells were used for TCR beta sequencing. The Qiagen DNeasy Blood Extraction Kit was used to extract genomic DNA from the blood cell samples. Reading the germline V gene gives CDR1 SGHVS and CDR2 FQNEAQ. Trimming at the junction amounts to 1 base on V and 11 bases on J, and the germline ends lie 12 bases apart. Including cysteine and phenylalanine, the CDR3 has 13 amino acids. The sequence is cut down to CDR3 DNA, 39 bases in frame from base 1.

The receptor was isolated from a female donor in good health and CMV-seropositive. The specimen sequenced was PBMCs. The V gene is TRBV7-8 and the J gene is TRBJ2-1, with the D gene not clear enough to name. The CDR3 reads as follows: CASSLDSLRQQFF. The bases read TGTGCCAGCAGCTTAGACTCACTACGACAGCAGTTCTTC.